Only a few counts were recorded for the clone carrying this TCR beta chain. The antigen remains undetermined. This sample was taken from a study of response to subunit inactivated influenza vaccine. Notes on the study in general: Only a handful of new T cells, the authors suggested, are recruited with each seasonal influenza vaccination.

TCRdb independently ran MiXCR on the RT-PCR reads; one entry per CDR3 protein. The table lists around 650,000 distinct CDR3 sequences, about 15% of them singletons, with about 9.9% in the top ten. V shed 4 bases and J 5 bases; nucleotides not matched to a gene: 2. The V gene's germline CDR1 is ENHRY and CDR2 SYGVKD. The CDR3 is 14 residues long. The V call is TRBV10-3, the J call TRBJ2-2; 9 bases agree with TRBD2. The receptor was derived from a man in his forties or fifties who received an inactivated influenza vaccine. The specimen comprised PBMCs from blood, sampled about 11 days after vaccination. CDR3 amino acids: CAISAAGGTGELFF. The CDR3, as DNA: TGTGCCATCAGTGCGGCGGGAGGGACCGGGGAGCTGTTTTTT.